This TCR beta chain is drawn from a study of molecular identifiers for immune sequencing clone quantification. Study conclusions and caveats: Clones that had above 20 RNA copies took up over 99% of effector molecules but under 1% in naive cells.

In its sample, this clonotype was seen once. What it recognizes is unknown. The CDR3 end shows no conserved phenylalanine or tryptophan, and so a read error is likely. TCRdb redid the calling of the PCR reads with MiXCR, one entry per CDR3 protein. The sample lists under 85,000 distinct CDR3 sequences; over 15% were seen once. Trimming took 2 bases from V and 0 from J, leaving 5 bases between them. Germline V CDR1 and CDR2: SGHTA, FQGTGA. This CDR3 region has 15 residues. The sequencing sample was made of naive CD8+ T cells from blood, with Jurkat cell RNA spiked in. Described subset: FACS-sorted CD8+CD4-CCR7+CD45RA+ naive T cells. V usage is TRBV7-3 and J usage is TRBJ2-6; no reliable D call. The sequence derives from a human donor in good health. Some libraries in this study had Jurkat cell RNA spiked in. The CDR3 DNA follows: TGTGCCAGCAGCTTACTAGGCTCTGGGGCCAACGTCCTGACTTGC. Protein sequence: CASSLLGSGANVLTC.